This TCR beta chain stems from a study of blood T cell repertoires in COVID-19. The method was immunoSEQ multiplex PCR; TCRdb's version includes in-frame clones alone and lacks a portion of them. In the table there are some 390,000 clones, roughly 90% of which are singletons. The Seattle patients, enrolled during active infection, were followed longitudinally. The CDR3 extends over 13 amino acids. The ends were cut back, 6 bases at V and 10 bases at J, with 16 bases in the middle. Germline V gives CDR1 LGHNA, CDR2 YSLEER. This chain connects TRBV4-3 to TRBJ2-1, with D possibly being TRBD1 (5 bases). The sequencing sample was made of peripheral blood. This sequence was found in a woman aged 40-49 years with COVID-19, enrolled during active disease. CDR3 coding DNA: TGCGCCAGCAGTTCCGCAGGGCGAGGCGAGCAGTTCTTC. Translated: CASSSAGRGEQFF.